This T cell receptor (beta chain) was observed in a study of blood T cell repertoires in COVID-19. The CDR3 is 14 amino acids. V lost 5 bases, J lost 9 bases, and 14 bases lay in between. Germline-derived CDR1 and CDR2 are MNHNY and SVGAGI (reference sequence). Profiled with immunoSEQ multiplex PCR; TCRdb holds only in-frame clones, not every one. The sample has roughly 290,000 clones, more than 65% seen once. This rearrangement joins TRBV6-6 to TRBJ1-6; the D gene is possibly TRBD1 (6 bases). The receptor was isolated from a person between 65 and 79 years old with COVID-19, enrolled during active disease. The sample consisted of peripheral blood. The DNA for the CDR3 is TGTGCCAGCAGTACCGGACAGCCCGGTTCACCCCTCCACTTT. Amino acid sequence: CASSTGQPGSPLHF.